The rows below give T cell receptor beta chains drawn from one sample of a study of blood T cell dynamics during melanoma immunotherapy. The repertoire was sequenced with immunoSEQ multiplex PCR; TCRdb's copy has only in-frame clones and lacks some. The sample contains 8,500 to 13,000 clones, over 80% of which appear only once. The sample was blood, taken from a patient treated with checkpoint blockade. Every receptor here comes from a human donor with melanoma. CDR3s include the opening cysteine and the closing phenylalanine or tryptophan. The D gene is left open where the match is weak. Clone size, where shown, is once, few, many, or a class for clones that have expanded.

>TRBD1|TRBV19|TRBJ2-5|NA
CASSRGQGILTQYF
TGTGCCAGTAGCCGGGGACAGGGTATTTTGACCCAGTACTTC
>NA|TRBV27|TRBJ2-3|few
CASRAGGADTQYF
TGTGCCAGCAGGGCCGGAGGGGCAGATACGCAGTATTTT
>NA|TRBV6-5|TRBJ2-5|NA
CASSYSKTQYF
TGTGCCAGCAGTTACTCGAAGACCCAGTACTTC
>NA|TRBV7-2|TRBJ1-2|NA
CASSLRTYGYTF
TGTGCCAGCAGCTTAAGGACCTATGGCTACACCTTC
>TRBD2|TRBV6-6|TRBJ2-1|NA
CASSYETSGGQSGQFF
TGTGCCAGCAGTTACGAAACTAGCGGCGGTCAGAGCGGGCAGTTCTTC
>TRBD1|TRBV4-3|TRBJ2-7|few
CASSQPGTGVTYEQYF
TGCGCCAGCAGCCAACCTGGGACAGGGGTAACCTACGAGCAGTACTTC
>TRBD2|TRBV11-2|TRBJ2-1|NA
CASSSGLAGGNEQFF
TGTGCCAGCAGCTCGGGACTAGCGGGGGGTAATGAGCAGTTCTTC
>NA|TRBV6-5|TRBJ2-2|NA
CASSPRSTGELFF
TGTGCCAGCAGCCCCAGATCCACCGGGGAGCTGTTTTTT
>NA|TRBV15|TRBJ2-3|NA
CATSRGRSDTQYF
TGTGCCACCAGCAGAGGGCGGTCGGATACGCAGTATTTT
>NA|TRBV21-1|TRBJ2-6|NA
CASGNIAGGLTGANVLTF
TGTGCCAGCGGAAACATAGCGGGGGGGCTTACTGGGGCCAACGTCCTGACTTTC
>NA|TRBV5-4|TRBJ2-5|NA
CASSLGSGSAVETQYF
TGTGCCAGCAGCTTGGGGAGCGGGTCGGCCGTGGAGACCCAGTACTTC
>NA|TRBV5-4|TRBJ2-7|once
CASSSLGSTYEQYF
TGTGCCAGCAGCTCTCTGGGCTCAACCTACGAGCAGTACTTC
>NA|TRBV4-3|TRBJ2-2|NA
CASSQDPRDTGELFF
TGCGCCAGCAGCCAAGATCCGAGGGACACCGGGGAGCTGTTTTTT
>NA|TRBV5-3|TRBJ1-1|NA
CARSSVELARRTEAFF
TGTGCCAGAAGCTCCGTGGAGCTCGCTAGAAGGACTGAAGCTTTCTTT
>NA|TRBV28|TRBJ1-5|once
CASIPGLFNQPQHF
TGTGCCAGCATTCCGGGGCTCTTCAATCAGCCCCAGCATTTT
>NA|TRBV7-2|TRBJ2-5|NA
CASSLGGTGWQETQYF
TGTGCCAGCAGTTTGGGGGGCACAGGGTGGCAAGAGACCCAGTACTTC
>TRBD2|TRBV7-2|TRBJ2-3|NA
CASSLEPAGGTDTQYF
TGTGCCAGCAGTCTTGAGCCAGCGGGGGGCACAGATACGCAGTATTTT
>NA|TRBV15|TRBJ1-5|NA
CATSRDHSNQPQHF
TGTGCCACCAGCAGAGATCACTCGAATCAGCCCCAGCATTTT
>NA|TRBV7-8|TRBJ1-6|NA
CASSYGGGSYNSPLHF
TGTGCCAGCAGCTATGGCGGCGGCTCCTATAATTCACCCCTCCACTTT
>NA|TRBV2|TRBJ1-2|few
CASSVGPNYGYTF
TGTGCCAGCAGTGTTGGCCCTAACTATGGCTACACCTTC
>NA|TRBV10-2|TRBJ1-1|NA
CASRRAQPDTEAFF
TGCGCCAGCAGGAGGGCCCAACCTGATACTGAAGCTTTCTTT
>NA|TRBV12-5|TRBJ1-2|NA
CASGFRTAPNYGYTF
TGTGCTAGTGGTTTTAGGACCGCACCTAACTATGGCTACACCTTC
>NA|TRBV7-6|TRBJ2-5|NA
CASSLGGRETQYF
TGTGCCAGCAGCTTAGGGGGCAGAGAGACCCAGTACTTC
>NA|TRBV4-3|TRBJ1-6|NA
CASSQNRENSPLHF
TGCGCCAGCAGCCAGAACAGGGAGAATTCACCCCTCCACTTT
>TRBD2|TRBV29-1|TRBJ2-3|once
CSVGTSGGNTDTQYF
TGCAGCGTCGGGACTAGCGGGGGGAACACAGATACGCAGTATTTT
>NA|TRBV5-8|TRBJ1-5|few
CASTGKGGINQPQHF
TGTGCCAGCACCGGGAAAGGGGGGATCAATCAGCCCCAGCATTTT
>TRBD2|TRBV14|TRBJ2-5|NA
CASSQTWTSGEETQYF
TGTGCCAGCAGCCAAACTTGGACTAGCGGGGAAGAGACCCAGTACTTC
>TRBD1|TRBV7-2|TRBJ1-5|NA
CASSWTGGNQPQHF
TGTGCCAGCAGCTGGACAGGGGGCAATCAGCCCCAGCATTTT
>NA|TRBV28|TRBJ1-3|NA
CASQGGGTGNTIYF
TGTGCCAGCCAGGGCGGAGGGACTGGAAACACCATATATTTT